The 30 T cell receptor beta chains given below trace back to one sample, sequenced in a study of cytomegalovirus exposure and HLA in healthy donors. In the PCR, 60 Vbeta and 13 Jbeta primers were used. Assay used: immunoSEQ multiplex PCR; TCRdb lists only in-frame clones, some missing. Among 150,000 to 200,000 clones, 80% to 90% were seen once, and the ten largest hold roughly 13%. The sample consisted of PBMCs. The source of these receptors is a woman aged 50 to 60 in good health and CMV-seronegative.

The chain recombines TRBV19 with TRBJ2-5, with 11 bases identical to TRBD2. The CDR3 extends over 17 amino acids. Germline CDR1 is LNHDA and CDR2 is SQIVND (reference sequence). Trimming took 6 bases from V and 4 from J; bases not matched to a gene: 13. The CDR3 region is CASSYKNIAGGRETQYF. The DNA of the CDR3 is TGTGCCAGTAGCTACAAAAATATAGCGGGGGGGCGAGAGACCCAGTACTTC. Looking up the rest from reference TRBV19 and TRBJ2-5 gives the full variable domain: DGGITQSPKYLFRKEGQNVTLSCEQNLNHDAMYWYRQDPGQGLRLIYYSQIVNDFQKGDIAEGYSVSREKKESFPLTVTSAQKNPTAFYLCASSYKNIAGGRETQYFGPGTRLLVL.

The rearrangement uses TRBV4-1 and TRBJ1-5; 10 bases align to TRBD1. CDR3 length: 16 residues. Germline CDR1 is MGHRA and CDR2 is YSYEKL. V dropped 4 bases and J dropped 4; count of bases not matched to a gene: 7. The CDR3 here is CASSLGQGVPNQPQHF. For the CDR3, the DNA is TGCGCCAGCAGCCTTGGACAGGGGGTCCCTAATCAGCCCCAGCATTTT.

This chain links TRBV6-4 with TRBJ2-7; 11 bases match TRBD2. Germline CDR1 is MRHNA and CDR2 is SNTAGT. The CDR3 runs 16 residues. Trimming removed 5 bases from V and 2 bases from J; junction bases left unmatched: 8. CDR3 nucleotides: TGTGCCAGCAGTAAAAGGACTAGCGGGCCTCCCTACGAGCAGTACTTC. Its protein is CASSKRTSGPPYEQYF.

The V call is TRBV10-3, the J call TRBJ1-1; maybe TRBD1 (5 bases). The V and J ends lost 5 bases and 4 bases respectively, with 20 bases between them. The CDR3 is 16 residues long. Germline V CDR1 and CDR2: ENHRY, SYGVKD. The CDR3 DNA follows: TGTGCCATCAGTACCGGGCCCTTGGGGGAGGGCACTGAAGCTTTCTTT. Its protein is CAISTGPLGEGTEAFF.

The chain is built from TRBV30 and TRBJ1-2; D is possibly TRBD1 (5 bases). Germline V CDR1 and CDR2: GTSNPN, SVGIG (reference sequence). The CDR3 runs 13 residues. The CDR3 DNA reads TGTGCGGTCCGGGGGGGTTCTAACTATGGCTACACCTTC. It specifies CAVRGGSNYGYTF.

V usage is TRBV29-1 and J usage is TRBJ1-2; D gene uncertain. Germline V CDR1 and CDR2: SQVTM, ANQGSEA. The CDR3 runs 11 residues. The germline V and J ends were trimmed by 4 bases and 4 bases, with 7 bases remaining between them. CDR3 nucleotide sequence: TGCAGCGTTGTGGGCAGCTATGGCTACACCTTC. It yields the protein CSVVGSYGYTF.

The chain has TRBV28 and TRBJ2-7; the D gene is possibly TRBD1 (7 bases). Germline V gene lookup returns CDR1 MDHEN and CDR2 SYDVKM. The CDR3 is 15 residues long. Trimming removed 8 bases from V and 6 bases from J, with 23 bases in between. For the CDR3, the DNA is TGTGCCAGCGCCATTACAGGGGAGGCCGGGGGCGAGCAGTACTTC. Protein sequence: CASAITGEAGGEQYF.

The count of this clone is one. The J gene is TRBJ1-1, the V gene TRBV5-1, with D perhaps matching TRBD1 (6 bases). With 3 bases removed from V and 0 bases from J, the gap between germline ends came to 9 bases. Germline loops: CDR1 SGHRS, CDR2 YFSETQ. CDR3 length: 14 residues. CDR3: CASSYGDMNTEAFF. The CDR3 nucleotides are TGCGCCAGCAGCTACGGGGACATGAACACTGAAGCTTTCTTT.

The chain joins TRBV28 to TRBJ1-2; D remains ambiguous. CDR1 and CDR2 (germline): MDHEN, SYDVKM. The CDR3 has 12 residues. V lost 3 bases to trimming and J lost 7 bases, with 9 bases between them. CDR3 in amino acids: CASSFRGAGYTF. CDR3 DNA sequence: TGTGCCAGCAGTTTCCGGGGAGCTGGCTACACCTTC.

The rearrangement links TRBV9 to TRBJ1-4; a possible D gene is TRBD1 (5 bases). Germline values: CDR1 SGDLS, CDR2 YYNGEE. Trimming left V 3 bases short and J 3 bases short, with 12 bases between. This CDR3 has 15 residues. CDR3 bases: TGTGCCAGCAGCGGACCCTCGGGGGCTAATGAAAAACTGTTTTTT. It encodes CASSGPSGANEKLFF.

This sequence joins TRBV5-1 and TRBJ2-7, with 16 bases matching TRBD2. CDR1 SGHRS and CDR2 YFSETQ come from the germline V gene. Trimming removed 7 bases from V and 2 bases from J; junction bases left unmatched: 9. The CDR3 runs to 17 residues. The chain's CDR3 is CASAGLAGGLGAYEQYF. In DNA, the CDR3 is TGCGCCAGCGCGGGACTAGCGGGAGGGCTAGGAGCCTACGAGCAGTACTTC.

The CDR3 sequence is CASRGLAAPETQYF. CDR3 sequence (DNA): TGTGCCAGTCGAGGACTAGCGGCCCCAGAGACCCAGTACTTC. The V and J genes are TRBV2 and TRBJ2-5; TRBD2 matches at 10 bases. Germline values: CDR1 SNHLY, CDR2 FYNNEI. The CDR3 is 14 amino acids. The V segment lost 9 bases and the J segment 4 bases; nucleotides outside the gene matches: 8.

J is TRBJ1-1 and V is TRBV14; tentatively, D is TRBD1 (6 bases). The CDR3 covers 14 residues. Trimming removed 8 bases from V and 0 bases from J, with 13 bases in between. Germline CDR1 reads SGHDN; CDR2 reads FVKESK. In DNA form, the CDR3 reads TGTGCCAGCTCCGGGGGGGGCCTGAACACTGAAGCTTTCTTT. Its protein is CASSGGGLNTEAFF.

This chain links TRBV20-1 with TRBJ2-5; the D is unclear. CDR1 and CDR2 (germline): DFQATT, SNEGSKA (reference sequence). The CDR3 spans 11 residues. With 7 bases removed from V and 2 bases from J, the gap between germline ends came to 8 bases. CDR3 amino acids: CSVTPQETQYF. In DNA, the CDR3 is TGCAGTGTGACACCTCAAGAGACCCAGTACTTC.

Concerning this clone itself: A junction boundary mismatches the germline segment, possibly from a read error. This sequence joins TRBV6-6 and TRBJ2-7; possible D gene TRBD1, 6 bases. The germline CDR1 and CDR2 sequences are MNHNY and SVGAGI (reference sequence). The CDR3 has 14 amino acids. For the CDR3, the DNA is TGTGCCAGCAGTTTAACCGGGACACAAGGAGAGCAGCACTTC. Its translation is CASSLTGTQGEQHF.

The chain has TRBV19 and TRBJ2-2; D call uncertain. This CDR3 spans 15 amino acids. V lost 4 bases to trimming and J lost 0 bases, with 9 bases between them. Germline CDR1 LNHDA, CDR2 SQIVND (reference sequence). The CDR3 protein is CASSRPNANTGELFF. For the CDR3, the DNA is TGTGCCAGTAGTAGGCCCAACGCGAACACCGGGGAGCTGTTTTTT. The complete variable domain, with remaining parts taken from reference TRBV19 and TRBJ2-2, reads DGGITQSPKYLFRKEGQNVTLSCEQNLNHDAMYWYRQDPGQGLRLIYYSQIVNDFQKGDIAEGYSVSREKKESFPLTVTSAQKNPTAFYLCASSRPNANTGELFFGEGSRLTVL.

The chain carries TRBV11-3 and TRBJ2-1, with 9 bases fitting TRBD2. CDR3 length: 17 residues. The V gene's germline CDR1 is SGHNT and CDR2 YENEEA. The trim removed 5 bases at V and 4 bases at J, leaving 12 bases unmatched. The CDR3 DNA follows: TGTGCCAGCAGCCCCCCCTTGCGGGGGGGACGATACAATGAGCAGTTCTTC. Protein product: CASSPPLRGGRYNEQFF.

The rearrangement joins TRBV2 to TRBJ2-7, with a weak D call TRBD1 (5 bases). CDR3 length: 14 amino acids. Trimming removed 4 bases at V and 7 bases at J, with 17 bases between. Germline-derived CDR1 and CDR2 are SNHLY and FYNNEI. The CDR3, as DNA: TGTGCCAGCAGTGCCGTAGGGGCGCGGTGGGAGCAGTACTTC. Protein: CASSAVGARWEQYF.

This chain joins TRBV4-2 and TRBJ2-1; 10 positions match TRBD1. The V gene's germline CDR1 is LGHNA and CDR2 YNFKEQ. V lost 0 bases to trimming and J lost 5 bases; unmatched junction nucleotides: 10. This CDR3 spans 18 amino acids. CDR3 sequence: CASSQEGAGQGFHNEQFF. The CDR3 nucleotides are TGTGCCAGCAGCCAAGAGGGAGCGGGACAGGGGTTTCACAATGAGCAGTTCTTC.

The CDR3 spells CASSSINGRKHQPQHF. The CDR3, as DNA: TGTGCCAGCAGCTCCATTAATGGCAGGAAACATCAGCCCCAGCATTTT. The J gene is TRBJ1-5, the V gene TRBV28; D call uncertain. Germline V gives CDR1 MDHEN, CDR2 SYDVKM. CDR3 length: 16 residues. Trimming took 6 bases from V and 5 from J, leaving 20 bases between them.

The J gene is TRBJ2-1, the V gene TRBV5-1; 11 nucleotides align to TRBD1. This CDR3 contains 18 residues. V lost 3 bases and J lost 4; bases outside the gene matches: 12. Germline CDR1 reads SGHRS; CDR2 reads YFSETQ. The CDR3 coding sequence is TGCGCCAGCAGCTCAAGCCGGGACAGGGGGATCCTTTACAATGAGCAGTTCTTC. Translation gives CASSSSRDRGILYNEQFF.

This chain connects TRBV7-6 to TRBJ1-3, with a tentative D call TRBD1 (5 bases). Germline V gives CDR1 SGHVS, CDR2 FNYEAQ. The V and J ends lost 4 bases and 0 bases respectively, with 7 bases between them. CDR3 length equals 14 residues. CDR3 nucleotide sequence: TGTGCCAGCAGCTCACAGGACTCTGGAAACACCATATATTTT. Amino acids: CASSSQDSGNTIYF.

The chain recombines TRBV5-6 with TRBJ2-3, with 10 bases matching TRBD1. Germline CDR1 is SGHDT and CDR2 is YYEEEE. After removal of 5 bases from V and 9 bases from J, the junction contained 12 bases not matched to a gene. The CDR3 contains 15 residues. The CDR3 loop reads CASRLGQGTIITQYF. CDR3 coding DNA: TGTGCCAGCAGGCTGGGACAGGGGACGATCATCACGCAGTATTTT.

The V and J genes are TRBV10-3 and TRBJ2-3; 8 positions agree with TRBD2. Per the germline V gene, CDR1 is ENHRY and CDR2 is SYGVKD. The ends lost 2 bases at V and 0 bases at J; junction bases unmatched: 7. The CDR3 is made up of 17 amino acids. As DNA, the CDR3 is TGTGCCATCAGTGAGGGCGGGGGGCTCTCTAGCACAGATACGCAGTATTTT. This translates into CAISEGGGLSSTDTQYF.

The chain recombines TRBV5-5 with TRBJ1-2, with unresolved D. In germline, CDR1 is SGHKS, CDR2 YYEKEE (reference sequence). The V gene lost 5 bases and the J gene lost 1 base, with 12 bases spanning the gap. CDR3 length: 14 residues. The CDR3 is CASSPGRVNYGYTF. CDR3 DNA: TGTGCCAGCAGTCCTGGGCGAGTTAACTATGGCTACACCTTC.

The rearrangement joins TRBV5-4 to TRBJ1-4; no clear D gene. Trimming pared 0 bases from V and 6 bases from J, leaving 12 bases between. The germline gives CDR1 SGHNT, CDR2 YYREEE (reference sequence). CDR3 length equals 15 residues. The DNA for the CDR3 is TGTGCCAGCAGCTTGGCAGGTTCGGGATATGAAAAACTGTTTTTT. It encodes CASSLAGSGYEKLFF. Supplemented by reference TRBV5-4 and TRBJ1-4, the full variable domain reads ETGVTQSPTHLIKTRGQQVTLRCSSQSGHNTVSWYQQALGQGPQFIFQYYREEENGRGNFPPRFSGLQFPNYSSELNVNALELDDSALYLCASSLAGSGYEKLFFGSGTQLSVL.

This clone was found many times. V and J are TRBV21-1 and TRBJ1-1. TRBV21-1 has pseudogene status. This CDR3 is built from 15 residues. The CDR3 bases are TGTGCCAGCAGCAAGGGGGGGATGGGTGAGACTGAAGCTTTCTTT. Translated, it gives CASSKGGMGETEAFF.

The V gene is TRBV14, the J gene TRBJ2-2; possibly TRBD2 for D (6 bases). Germline V gives CDR1 SGHDN, CDR2 FVKESK. CDR3 length: 15 amino acids. Trimming shortened V by 2 bases and J by 5 bases, and 12 bases separated the two germline ends. CDR3 sequence reads: CASSQFQGGTGELFF. The CDR3 nucleotides read TGTGCCAGCAGCCAATTCCAGGGAGGTACCGGGGAGCTGTTTTTT.

The rearrangement joins TRBV4-2 to TRBJ1-2; 11 positions agree with TRBD1. Germline CDR1 reads LGHNA; CDR2 reads YNFKEQ. This CDR3 has 16 amino acids. Trimming cost V 4 bases and J 8 bases; bases outside gene matches: 12. The CDR3 sequence: CASSLLPGQGASGYTF. The DNA of the CDR3 is TGTGCCAGCAGCCTCCTCCCCGGACAGGGGGCGTCCGGCTACACCTTC.

The V gene is TRBV27, the J gene TRBJ2-7; TRBD1 matches at 9 bases. Losses at the gene ends were 6 bases for V and 6 bases for J; bases not matched to a gene: 9. CDR3 length: 14 amino acids. Germline assignment: CDR1 MNHEY and CDR2 SMNVEV (reference sequence). The CDR3 protein is CASSHSGTGSEQYF. CDR3 nucleotides: TGTGCCAGCAGCCACTCCGGGACAGGGAGCGAGCAGTACTTC.